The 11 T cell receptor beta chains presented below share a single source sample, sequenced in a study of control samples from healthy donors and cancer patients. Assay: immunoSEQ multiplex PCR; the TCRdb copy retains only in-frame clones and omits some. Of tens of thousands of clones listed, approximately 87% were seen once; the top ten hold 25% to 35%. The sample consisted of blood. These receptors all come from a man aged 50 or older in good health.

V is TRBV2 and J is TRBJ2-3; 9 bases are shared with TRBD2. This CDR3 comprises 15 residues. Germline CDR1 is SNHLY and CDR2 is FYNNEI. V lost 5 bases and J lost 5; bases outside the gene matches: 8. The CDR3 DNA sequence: TGTGCCAGCAGTCAACGTGCGGGAGGGCAAGATACGCAGTATTTT. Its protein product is CASSQRAGGQDTQYF.

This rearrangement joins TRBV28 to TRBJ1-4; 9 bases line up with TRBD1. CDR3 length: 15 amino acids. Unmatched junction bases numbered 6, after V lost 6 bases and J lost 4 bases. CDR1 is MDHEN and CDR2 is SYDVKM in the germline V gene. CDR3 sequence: CASRPPGQGNEKLFF. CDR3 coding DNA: TGTGCCAGCAGACCACCGGGACAGGGTAATGAAAAACTGTTTTTT.

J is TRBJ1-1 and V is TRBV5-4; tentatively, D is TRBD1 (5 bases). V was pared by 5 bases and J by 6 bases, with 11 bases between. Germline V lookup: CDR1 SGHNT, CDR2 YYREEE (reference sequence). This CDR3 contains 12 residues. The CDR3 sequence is CASSPGGAEAFF. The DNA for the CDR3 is TGTGCCAGCAGTCCGGGGGGGGCTGAAGCTTTCTTT. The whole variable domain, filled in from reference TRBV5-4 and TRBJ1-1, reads ETGVTQSPTHLIKTRGQQVTLRCSSQSGHNTVSWYQQALGQGPQFIFQYYREEENGRGNFPPRFSGLQFPNYSSELNVNALELDDSALYLCASSPGGAEAFFGQGTRLTVV.

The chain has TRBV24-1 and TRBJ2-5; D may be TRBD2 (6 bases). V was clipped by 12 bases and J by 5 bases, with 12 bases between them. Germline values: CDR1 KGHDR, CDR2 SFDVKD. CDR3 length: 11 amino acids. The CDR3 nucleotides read TGTGCCGCTGCCCGGGGGGAGACCCAGTACTTC. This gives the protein CAAARGETQYF.

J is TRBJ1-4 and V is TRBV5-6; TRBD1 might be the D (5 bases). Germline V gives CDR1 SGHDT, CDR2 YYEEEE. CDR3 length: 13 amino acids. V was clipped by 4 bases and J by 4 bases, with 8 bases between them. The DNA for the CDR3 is TGTGCCAGCAGCGACAGATATAATGAAAAACTGTTTTTT. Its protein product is CASSDRYNEKLFF. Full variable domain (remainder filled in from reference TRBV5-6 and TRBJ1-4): DAGVTQSPTHLIKTRGQQVTLRCSPKSGHDTVSWYQQALGQGPQFIFQYYEEEERQRGNFPDRFSGHQFPNYSSELNVNALLLGDSALYLCASSDRYNEKLFFGSGTQLSVL.

Written as DNA, the CDR3 is TGTGCCAGCTGGAACAGGGACTATGGCTACACCTTC. Translation: CASWNRDYGYTF. This chain links TRBV6-6 with TRBJ1-2, with a tentative D call TRBD1 (6 bases). The CDR3 is made up of 12 amino acids. The germline V gene encodes CDR1 MNHNY and CDR2 SVGAGI (reference sequence). Deletions cut 8 bases from V and 3 bases from J, with 10 bases between.

CDR3 nucleotides: TGTGCCAGCATCCCGACAGGGGTAGTGAACACTGAAGCTTTCTTT. It codes for CASIPTGVVNTEAFF. This chain connects TRBV11-2 to TRBJ1-1; 8 nucleotides match TRBD1. The CDR3 contains 15 residues. The J segment lost 0 bases and the V segment lost 7 bases, leaving 7 bases of the junction unmatched. The germline V gene has CDR1 SGHAT and CDR2 FQNNGV.

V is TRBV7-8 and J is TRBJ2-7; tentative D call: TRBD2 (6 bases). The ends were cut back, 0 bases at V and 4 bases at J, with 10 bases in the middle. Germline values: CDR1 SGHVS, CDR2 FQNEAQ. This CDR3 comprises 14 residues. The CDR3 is CASSLAGGRYEQYF. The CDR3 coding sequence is TGTGCCAGCAGCTTAGCTGGGGGGAGGTACGAGCAGTACTTC.

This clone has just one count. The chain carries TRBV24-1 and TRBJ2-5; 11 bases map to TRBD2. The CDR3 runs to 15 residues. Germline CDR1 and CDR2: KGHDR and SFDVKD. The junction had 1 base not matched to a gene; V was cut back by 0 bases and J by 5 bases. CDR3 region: CATSDLTSGGETQYF. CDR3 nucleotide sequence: TGTGCCACCAGTGATTTGACTAGCGGGGGTGAGACCCAGTACTTC.

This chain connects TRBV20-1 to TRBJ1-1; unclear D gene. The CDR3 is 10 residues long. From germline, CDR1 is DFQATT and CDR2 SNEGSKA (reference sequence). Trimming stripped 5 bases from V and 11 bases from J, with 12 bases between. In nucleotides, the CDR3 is TGCAGTGCTTCCCGCAAGGCTGCTTTCTTT. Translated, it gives CSASRKAAFF.

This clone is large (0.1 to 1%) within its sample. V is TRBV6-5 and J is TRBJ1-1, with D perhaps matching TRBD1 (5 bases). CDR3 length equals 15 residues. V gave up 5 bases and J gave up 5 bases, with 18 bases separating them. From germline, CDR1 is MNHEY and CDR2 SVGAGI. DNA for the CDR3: TGTGCCAGCAGTCTCTTAAAGGTGGGGGGGACTGAAGCTTTCTTT. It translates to CASSLLKVGGTEAFF.